The 20 T cell receptor beta chains reported below all come from one sample, sequenced in a study of T cells in women clearing cervical HPV infection. TCRdb's copy holds only in-frame clones and misses some; the assay was immunoSEQ multiplex PCR. The sample has around 39,000 clones. Sequenced: blood buffy coat. The receptors shown here come from a woman aged 18 to 69 with a cervical HPV16 infection that either progressed to CIN3+ or cleared (not recorded which).

With regard to this clone: The read comes to an end 3 residues before the CDR3 does, leaving the germline J gene to fill in the end. The chain has TRBV2 and TRBJ2-5; tentatively, D is TRBD2 (6 bases). Trimming stripped 4 bases from V and 5 bases from J, with 11 bases between. The CDR3 has 13 residues. The V gene's germline CDR1 is SNHLY and CDR2 FYNNEI. The CDR3 DNA, read in part, is TGTGCCAGCAGTGGCGTCGGAGGGGAGACC. Residues: CASSGVGGET. The entire CDR3 sequence reads CASSGVGGETQYF.

Comments on this clone: The missing CDR3 end, 3 residues past where the read stops, is filled in from the germline J gene. V gene TRBV11-3 combines with J gene TRBJ2-1; 11 bases fit TRBD2. CDR1 and CDR2 (germline): SGHNT, YENEEA. CDR3 length: 15 residues. The V gene end was trimmed by 4 bases and the J gene end by 6 bases; junction bases not matched to a gene: 5. CDR3: CASSYSGGAFNEQFF. The CDR3 DNA, read in part, is TGTGCCAGCAGCTATAGCGGGGGGGCTTTCAATGAG.

With regard to this clone: The read terminates 3 residues before the CDR3 end, so the remaining end is supplied by the germline J gene. V usage is TRBV7-3 and J usage is TRBJ2-3; 15 nucleotides agree with TRBD2. V gave up 5 bases and J gave up 7 bases; unmatched junction bases: 4. This CDR3 region has 15 residues. Germline V lookup: CDR1 SGHTA, CDR2 FQGTGA. The CDR3 DNA, read in part, is TGTGCCAGCAGCAGGACTAGCGGGAGGGCAAATACG. Translation: CASSRTSGRANT. The CDR3 in its entirety is CASSRTSGRANTQYF.

Worth noting for this clone: The CDR3 end lies 3 residues beyond the end of the read and is filled in from the germline J gene. The genes are TRBV19 and TRBJ1-1, with 8 bases that match TRBD1. Trimming cost V 5 bases and J 5 bases; bases outside gene matches: 13. Germline-derived CDR1 and CDR2 are LNHDA and SQIVND (reference sequence). The CDR3 is made up of 16 amino acids. The CDR3 reads CASSPGTGTLRTEAFF. Partial CDR3 DNA: TGTGCCAGTAGTCCCGGGACAGGTACCCTGAGGACTGAA.

To note about this clone: The sequenced fragment ends 3 residues before the CDR3 boundary, so the rest is inferred from the germline J gene. This sequence joins TRBV7-7 and TRBJ1-5, with D tentatively TRBD1 (5 bases). V was shortened by 5 bases and J by 7 bases, with 24 bases between the two germline ends. Germline CDR1 is SSHAT and CDR2 is FNYEAQ (reference sequence). The CDR3 covers 17 residues. The CDR3: CASSPWGVKEGGQPQHF. The sequenced CDR3 bases are TGTGCCAGCAGCCCTTGGGGGGTAAAAGAGGGTGGACAGCCC. Supplemented by reference TRBV7-7 and TRBJ1-5, the full variable domain reads GAGVSQSPRYKVTKRGQDVTLRCDPISSHATLYWYQQALGQGPEFLTYFNYEAQPDKSGLPSDRFSAERPEGSISTLTIQRTEQRDSAMYRCASSPWGVKEGGQPQHFGDGTRLSIL.

To note about this clone: The read finishes 3 residues shy of the CDR3 end, and the germline J gene is used to complete it. The chain employs TRBV28 and TRBJ1-3; no clear D. The CDR3 loop spans 10 amino acids. V lost 6 bases to trimming and J lost 6 bases, with 3 bases between them. CDR1 and CDR2 (germline): MDHEN, SYDVKM. The part of the CDR3 DNA that was read is TGTGCCAGCAGGGCAAACACC. Amino acids: CASRANT. The CDR3, in full, reads CASRANTIYF.

Comments on this clone: The read terminates 3 residues ahead of where the CDR3 ends, so the germline J gene completes it. The rearrangement uses TRBV29-1 and TRBJ2-2; 8 nucleotides agree with TRBD1. The junction had 7 bases not matched to a gene; V was cut back by 6 bases and J by 4 bases. Per the germline V gene, CDR1 is SQVTM and CDR2 is ANQGSEA. CDR3 length: 14 residues. The DNA read from the CDR3 is TGCAGCGTGCCTACAGGGGGAGGCACCGGGGAG. Amino acid sequence: CSVPTGGGTGE. The CDR3, in full, reads CSVPTGGGTGELFF.

Worth noting for this clone: The CDR3 goes on 3 residues after the read ends, and that part is filled in from the germline J gene. The chain links TRBV13 to TRBJ2-7, with D tentatively TRBD2 (6 bases). Germline V lookup: CDR1 PRHDT, CDR2 FYEKMQ (reference sequence). The CDR3 loop spans 14 amino acids. V gave up 5 bases and J gave up 0 bases, with 11 bases separating them. CDR3 protein: CASSPRRDSYEQYF. The sequenced CDR3 bases are TGTGCCAGCAGCCCGCGGCGGGACTCCTACGAG. The variable domain in full, with the rest retrieved from reference TRBV13 and TRBJ2-7, is AAGVIQSPRHLIKEKRETATLKCYPIPRHDTVYWYQQGPGQDPQFLISFYEKMQSDKGSIPDRFSAQQFSDYHSELNMSSLELGDSALYFCASSPRRDSYEQYFGPGTRLTVT.

The DNA read from the CDR3 is TGCGCCAGCAGCTTGGCTGTGTCGGGTGAG. Protein sequence: CASSLAVSGE. The CDR3 in full is CASSLAVSGEQFF. The genes are TRBV5-1 and TRBJ2-1; D is undetermined. With the read ending 3 residues before the CDR3 end, the germline J gene is used to fill in that end. Germline V gene lookup returns CDR1 SGHRS and CDR2 YFSETQ. The CDR3 length is 13 residues. Trimming left V 0 bases short and J 9 bases short, with 10 bases between.

As to this clone: The CDR3 end is not reached by the read, which stops 3 residues before it; the germline J gene fills it in. The gene calls are TRBV7-2 and TRBJ1-5, with a tentative D call TRBD1 (5 bases). This CDR3 is built from 13 residues. Germline CDR1 is SGHTA and CDR2 is FQGNSA. V lost 6 bases and J 6 bases, leaving 12 bases between the germline ends. CDR3 region: CASSKGERQPQHF. The CDR3 bases that were read are TGTGCCAGCAGTAAAGGGGAACGTCAGCCC.

Remarks on this clone: Mismatch with germline at one junction end may stem from a read error. Incomplete CDR3 DNA: TGTTCCAGCAGCTTACTGGACAGCTATAATTCACCG. Encoded protein: CSSSLLDSYNSP. The whole CDR3 protein reads CSSSLLDSYNSPLFF. This sequence joins TRBV7-9 and TRBJ2-2, with TRBD1 as a possible D gene (6 bases). Read sequence stops 3 residues before the CDR3 end, and the germline J gene provides the missing end. The CDR3 has 15 residues. Germline V CDR1 and CDR2: SEHNR, FQNEAQ (reference sequence). The full variable domain, with the rest looked up from reference TRBV7-9 and TRBJ2-2, is DTGVSQNPRHKITKRGQNVTFRCDPISEHNRLYWYRQTLGQGPEFLTYFQNEAQLEKSRLLSDRFSAERPKGSFSTLEIQRTEQGDSAMYLCSSSLLDSYNSPLFFGEGSRLTVL.

A remark on this clone: The read halts 3 residues ahead of the CDR3 end, with the missing end drawn from the germline J gene. V and J are TRBV20-1 and TRBJ2-2; TRBD2 might be the D (5 bases). V was shortened by 0 bases and J by 0 bases, with 11 bases between the two germline ends. The CDR3 covers 16 residues. In germline, CDR1 is DFQATT, CDR2 SNEGSKA (reference sequence). This CDR3 is CSARDLSAANTGELFF. Incomplete CDR3 DNA: TGCAGTGCTAGAGATCTCTCAGCGGCGAACACCGGGGAG.

Comment on this clone: The read is 3 residues too short to cover the CDR3 end, so that end is filled in from the germline J gene. The genes are TRBV2 and TRBJ1-6, with D tentatively TRBD1 (6 bases). Germline CDR1 reads SNHLY; CDR2 reads FYNNEI. Trimming removed 3 bases from V and 9 bases from J, with 12 bases in between. CDR3 length: 14 residues. CDR3 DNA, as far as it was read: TGTGCCAGCAGTGATTCAGGGGAGGGTTCACCC. Protein product: CASSDSGEGSP. The whole CDR3 reads CASSDSGEGSPLHF. The full variable domain, completed using reference TRBV2 and TRBJ1-6, is EPEVTQTPSHQVTQMGQEVILRCVPISNHLYFYWYRQILGQKVEFLVSFYNNEISEKSEIFDDQFSVERPDGSNFTLKIRSTKLEDSAMYFCASSDSGEGSPLHFGNGTRLTVT.

A note on this clone: The read comes to an end 3 residues before the CDR3 does, leaving the germline J gene to fill in the end. The gene calls are TRBV5-1 and TRBJ2-5, with 12 bases lining up with TRBD2. Germline values: CDR1 SGHRS, CDR2 YFSETQ. V was pared by 4 bases and J by 3 bases, with 4 bases of the junction left unmatched. The CDR3 is 15 amino acids. This CDR3 reads CASSQTSGSEETQYF. CDR3 DNA (partial): TGCGCCAGCAGCCAGACTAGCGGGAGCGAAGAGACC.

As regards this clone: The CDR3 end lies 3 residues beyond the end of the read and is filled in from the germline J gene. V usage is TRBV19 and J usage is TRBJ2-7, with 12 bases lining up with TRBD2. The CDR3 extends over 15 amino acids. Germline lookup yields CDR1 LNHDA and CDR2 SQIVND (reference sequence). The ends lost 4 bases at V and 3 bases at J; junction bases unmatched: 4. Partial CDR3 DNA: TGTGCCAGTAGTAAGGGACTAGCGGGTAACTACGAG. Its protein is CASSKGLAGNYE. The complete CDR3 reads CASSKGLAGNYEQYF.

Of note for this clone: The read gets to within 3 residues of the CDR3 end, and the germline J gene fills in the rest. The chain is built from TRBV7-9 and TRBJ1-2; D gene unclear. This CDR3 comprises 12 residues. CDR1 SEHNR and CDR2 FQNEAQ come from the germline V gene (reference sequence). The CDR3 here is CATAGAADTYTF. The CDR3 DNA, read in part, is TGTGCCACGGCGGGAGCGGCAGATACC.

Worth noting for this clone: The read halts 3 residues ahead of the CDR3 end, with the missing end drawn from the germline J gene. V and J are TRBV5-4 and TRBJ2-3; D call uncertain. The germline gives CDR1 SGHNT, CDR2 YYREEE (reference sequence). V lost 0 bases, J lost 2 bases, and 7 bases lay in between. CDR3 length: 14 residues. The covered CDR3 bases are TGTGCCAGCAGCTTGGAACTGAACACAGATACG. Translating gives CASSLELNTDT. The CDR3 as a whole reads CASSLELNTDTQYF.

Of note for this clone: The missing CDR3 end, 3 residues past where the read stops, is filled in from the germline J gene. The genes are TRBV28 and TRBJ2-7; 7 bases match TRBD2. V was pared by 7 bases and J by 4 bases, with 10 bases of the junction left unmatched. The length of the CDR3 is 14 residues. Looked up from germline, CDR1 is MDHEN and CDR2 is SYDVKM. Incomplete CDR3 DNA: TGTGCCAGCAATTATAGCGGACTAGTTTACGAG. It translates to CASNYSGLVYE. The whole CDR3 protein reads CASNYSGLVYEQYF.

Comment on this clone: The DNA ends 3 residues before the CDR3 does, and the rest of the CDR3 is filled in from the germline J gene. This chain uses TRBV5-1 with TRBJ2-5, with 8 bases fitting TRBD1. V lost 4 bases to trimming and J lost 4 bases; unmatched junction nucleotides: 3. CDR1 is SGHRS, CDR2 YFSETQ, per germline. The CDR3 contains 13 residues. Incomplete CDR3 DNA: TGCGCCAGCAGCCGAGACAGGGGAGAGACC. Translating gives CASSRDRGET. The entire CDR3 sequence reads CASSRDRGETQYF.

Points on this clone: The read is 3 residues too short to cover the CDR3 end, so that end is filled in from the germline J gene. This sequence joins TRBV18 and TRBJ1-2; maybe TRBD1 (5 bases). The CDR3 is 13 residues long. The germline CDR1 and CDR2 sequences are KGHSH and LQKENI. Partial CDR3 DNA: TGTGCCAGCTCACCGCCTACAGGACCCTTT. The encoded protein is CASSPPTGPF. The entire CDR3 reads CASSPPTGPFYTF.